The 20 T cell receptor beta chains presented below share a single source sample, sequenced in a study of blood T cell repertoires in COVID-19. The data were produced by immunoSEQ multiplex PCR, yet TCRdb's version contains in-frame clones alone and is incomplete. The sample records 330,000 or so clones, roughly 90% being singletons. Sequenced material: peripheral blood. These receptors all stem from a man between 25 and 39 years old with COVID-19, enrolled during active disease.

The chain is built from TRBV7-2 and TRBJ2-1, with a weak D call TRBD1 (6 bases). Trimming stripped 5 bases from V and 1 base from J, with 12 bases between. Looked up from germline, CDR1 is SGHTA and CDR2 is FQGNSA. The CDR3 contains 15 residues. CDR3 region: CASSHGQISYNEQFF. The CDR3 DNA reads as TGTGCCAGCAGCCACGGACAGATATCCTACAATGAGCAGTTCTTC.

In nucleotides, the CDR3 is TGTGCCAGCAGCTCAATCAACAGGGGGAACACTGAAGCTTTCTTT. Its protein product is CASSSINRGNTEAFF. This chain links TRBV5-4 with TRBJ1-1; TRBD1 matches at 7 bases. Germline CDR1 and CDR2: SGHNT and YYREEE (reference sequence). The CDR3 extends over 15 amino acids. J gave up 1 base and V 3 bases, and 6 bases lay outside the gene matches.

The chain has TRBV10-3 and TRBJ2-7, with 9 bases that match TRBD1. After removal of 10 bases from V and 0 bases from J, the junction contained 4 bases not matched to a gene. The germline CDR1 and CDR2 sequences are ENHRY and SYGVKD. CDR3 length: 13 residues. The CDR3 loop reads CATQTGGSYEQYF. DNA for the CDR3: TGTGCCACTCAGACAGGGGGCTCCTACGAGCAGTACTTC.

This clone was seen just once. V gene TRBV29-1 combines with J gene TRBJ2-7; 10 bases align to TRBD1. The CDR3 consists of 15 residues. In germline, CDR1 is SQVTM, CDR2 ANQGSEA. Germline trimming cut 4 bases from V and 4 bases from J; bases unmatched to any gene: 10. CDR3 DNA: TGCAGCGTTGTTTCCGGGACAGGGGTTCTGTACGAGCAGTACTTC. Protein: CSVVSGTGVLYEQYF.

This clone has only a few counts. V is TRBV7-2 and J is TRBJ2-2, with 7 nucleotides matching TRBD1. Germline V gene sequence: CDR1 SGHTA, CDR2 FQGNSA. The CDR3 runs to 15 residues. V shed 3 bases and J 2 bases; nucleotides not matched to a gene: 3. CDR3 residues: CASSFGTANTGELFF. CDR3 sequence (DNA): TGTGCCAGCAGCTTCGGGACAGCTAACACCGGGGAGCTGTTTTTT.

The CDR3: CASSFGQGREKLFF. The CDR3 coding sequence is TGTGCCAGCAGCTTCGGACAGGGTCGTGAAAAACTGTTTTTT. V is TRBV7-2 and J is TRBJ1-4; 8 bases map to TRBD1. Germline-derived CDR1 and CDR2 are SGHTA and FQGNSA. The ends lost 3 bases at V and 7 bases at J; junction bases unmatched: 4. This CDR3 is built from 14 residues. Together with reference TRBV7-2 and TRBJ1-4, the CDR3 gives the full variable domain: GAGVSQSPSNKVTEKGKDVELRCDPISGHTALYWYRQSLGQGLEFLIYFQGNSAPDKSGLPSDRFSAERTGGSVSTLTIQRTQQEDSAVYLCASSFGQGREKLFFGSGTQLSVL.

This clone is a singleton in its sample. The chain combines TRBV5-4 with TRBJ2-7, with TRBD1 identical over 8 bases. The CDR3 consists of 15 residues. V lost 2 bases and J lost 5; bases outside the gene matches: 9. Germline assignment: CDR1 SGHNT and CDR2 YYREEE (reference sequence). In nucleotides, the CDR3 is TGTGCCAGCAGCTTCCGGACAGGGTCATTTAACGAGCAGTACTTC. Translating gives CASSFRTGSFNEQYF.

This clone was detected only a few times. The chain uses TRBV7-3 and TRBJ2-2, with D uncertain. Trimming removed 2 bases at V and 1 base at J, with 5 bases between. This CDR3 is 14 amino acids long. Germline lookup yields CDR1 SGHTA and CDR2 FQGTGA. The CDR3 here is CASSLGVNTGELFF. CDR3 nucleotide sequence: TGTGCCAGCAGCTTAGGAGTGAACACCGGGGAGCTGTTTTTT.

This clone was seen more than once but under ten times. Other DNA sequences in this sample translate to the same CDR3. The chain recombines TRBV9 with TRBJ1-1; possibly TRBD1 for D (5 bases). This CDR3 has 13 residues. Germline values: CDR1 SGDLS, CDR2 YYNGEE. V gave up 2 bases and J gave up 3 bases, with 8 bases separating them. CDR3 protein: CASSVGGDTEAFF. The CDR3 coding sequence is TGTGCCAGCAGCGTCGGGGGGGACACTGAAGCTTTCTTT.

The chain combines TRBV10-3 with TRBJ2-3; 7 positions agree with TRBD2. Germline V gene sequence: CDR1 ENHRY, CDR2 SYGVKD. The V and J ends lost 2 bases and 2 bases, in that order; junction bases with no gene match: 1. This CDR3 region has 14 residues. CDR3 coding DNA: TGTGCCATCAGTGAGGGACTAGACACAGATACGCAGTATTTT. Its protein is CAISEGLDTDTQYF.

The J gene is TRBJ1-2, the V gene TRBV24-1; tentative D call: TRBD1 (5 bases). Germline V gives CDR1 KGHDR, CDR2 SFDVKD. V was trimmed by 1 base and J by 7 bases, leaving 12 bases between them. The CDR3 spans 14 residues. CDR3 protein: CATSDFGGDGGYTF. In nucleotides, the CDR3 is TGTGCCACCAGTGATTTCGGAGGGGACGGTGGCTACACCTTC.

The DNA of the CDR3 is TGCAGTGGAGATAGCACAGATACGCAGTATTTT. It translates to CSGDSTDTQYF. The genes are TRBV20-1 and TRBJ2-3; D is unresolved. There are 11 residues in the CDR3. V lost 7 bases, J lost 0 bases, and 5 bases lay in between. The germline CDR1 and CDR2 sequences are DFQATT and SNEGSKA (reference sequence).

The genes are TRBV28 and TRBJ2-5; D is unclear. Germline V gene sequence: CDR1 MDHEN, CDR2 SYDVKM. The CDR3 runs 13 residues. V gave up 5 bases and J gave up 1 base, with 8 bases separating them. The CDR3 DNA is TGTGCCAGCAGTCGGCTAGGCCAAGAGACCCAGTACTTC. Its translation: CASSRLGQETQYF.

The V gene is TRBV2, the J gene TRBJ1-2, with TRBD1 matching 7 bases. V lost 6 bases and J lost 8; bases outside the gene matches: 9. Germline assignment: CDR1 SNHLY and CDR2 FYNNEI. This CDR3 region has 13 residues. The CDR3 loop reads CASSFSPGGGYTF. CDR3 sequence (DNA): TGTGCCAGCAGCTTTTCTCCAGGGGGAGGCTACACCTTC.

The gene calls are TRBV6-4 and TRBJ2-7; possibly TRBD1 for D (6 bases). Germline-derived CDR1 and CDR2 are MRHNA and SNTAGT. The CDR3 is made up of 14 amino acids. With 7 bases removed from V and 4 bases from J, the gap between germline ends came to 17 bases. For the CDR3, the DNA is TGTGCCAGCATCCAGGGGAAGGTTCCGTACGAGCAGTACTTC. Its protein is CASIQGKVPYEQYF.

This chain connects TRBV6-6 to TRBJ1-2; tentatively, D is TRBD1 (5 bases). The CDR3 is 14 residues long. The germline V and J ends were trimmed by 5 bases and 4 bases, with 14 bases remaining between them. CDR1 and CDR2 (germline): MNHNY, SVGAGI (reference sequence). The CDR3 sequence is CASSTAGTAYGYTF. CDR3 coding DNA: TGTGCCAGCAGTACAGCCGGGACTGCCTATGGCTACACCTTC.

The chain has TRBV29-1 and TRBJ1-1; D call uncertain. The CDR3 runs 12 residues. Germline CDR1 and CDR2: SQVTM and ANQGSEA. V dropped 4 bases and J dropped 7 bases, with 13 bases sitting between them. DNA of the CDR3: TGCAGCGTTGCGATAACACAAATTGAAGCTTTCTTT. It specifies CSVAITQIEAFF.

In this sample, this clone turned up once. This chain uses TRBV7-3 with TRBJ1-1, with TRBD1 identical over 8 bases. After removal of 6 bases from V and 3 bases from J, the junction contained 3 bases not matched to a gene. This CDR3 contains 13 residues. CDR1 is SGHTA and CDR2 is FQGTGA in the germline V gene. The CDR3 loop reads CASRMDRDTEAFF. CDR3 nucleotide sequence: TGTGCCAGCAGGATGGACAGGGACACTGAAGCTTTCTTT.

The V and J genes are TRBV18 and TRBJ2-1; TRBD1 is a possible D gene (6 bases). The CDR3 consists of 13 residues. Germline V gene sequence: CDR1 KGHSH, CDR2 LQKENI. Trimming removed 3 bases from V and 7 bases from J, with 10 bases in between. Here the CDR3 reads CASSPSQGNEQFF. The CDR3, as DNA: TGTGCCAGCTCACCGTCTCAGGGGAATGAGCAGTTCTTC.

The chain couples TRBV5-1 to TRBJ1-2, with TRBD1 as a possible D gene (6 bases). This CDR3 contains 15 residues. V lost 0 bases to trimming and J lost 6 bases, with 15 bases between them. The V gene's germline CDR1 is SGHRS and CDR2 YFSETQ. The CDR3 loop is CASSLGSVGGDGYTF. The DNA of the CDR3 is TGCGCCAGCAGCTTGGGGTCAGTAGGGGGAGATGGCTACACCTTC.